This is a list of T cell receptor beta chains from one sample in a study of a mutant IDH1 vaccine in newly diagnosed glioma. The data were produced by immunoSEQ multiplex PCR, yet TCRdb's version contains in-frame clones alone and is incomplete. The sample has about 56,000 clones; about 87% are singletons. These receptors' targets are unknown. The sequencing used PBMCs, collected from a glioma patient whose treatment included an IDH1 peptide vaccine. The receptors here all came from a man aged 35-49 years with glioma. Each CDR3 is given with its conserved first and last residue. D genes are given only for firm matches. Only part of the rows carry a size: once, few, many, or a class if the clone is expanded.

cdr3_nt cdr3_aa d_call j_call v_call clone_size
TGCGCCAGCAGCTTGGTACCCGGCGGAACCTCTGGAAACACCATATATTTT CASSLVPGGTSGNTIYF . TRBJ1-3 TRBV5-1 .
TGTGCCAGTAGTGCTACCGGGACAGGGGGATCCTACGAGCAGTACTTC CASSATGTGGSYEQYF TRBD1 TRBJ2-7 TRBV19 .
TGCGCCAGTTATCTAGCGGGAGAAACAGATACGCAGTATTTT CASYLAGETDTQYF TRBD2 TRBJ2-3 TRBV5-1 few
TGTGCCATCAGTGACTCGGGGGGCGGGTTCCAAGAGACCCAGTACTTC CAISDSGGGFQETQYF . TRBJ2-5 TRBV10-3 .
TGCGCCAGCAGCCGACAGGACAGGGAGGCTAACTATGGCTACACCTTC CASSRQDREANYGYTF TRBD1 TRBJ1-2 TRBV4-1 .
TGCGCCAGCAGCTTGGCCGAGGGAGCGGGAGTACCTATGACAGATACGCAGTATTTT CASSLAEGAGVPMTDTQYF TRBD2 TRBJ2-3 TRBV5-1 .
TGTGCCAGCAGCTTTACCCCGGGACAGTCCTACGAGCAGTACTTC CASSFTPGQSYEQYF TRBD1 TRBJ2-7 TRBV7-8 .
TGTGCCAGCAGCTTAGCCGTGGGAAGAGAGACCCAGTACTTC CASSLAVGRETQYF . TRBJ2-5 TRBV11-2 .
TGTGCCAGCAGTTTATTCCCAGGAGCAGGGCAGCCCCAGCATTTT CASSLFPGAGQPQHF . TRBJ1-5 TRBV27 .
TGCAGCGTTGCAGTCGGGCGAGGAGATACGCAGTATTTT CSVAVGRGDTQYF . TRBJ2-3 TRBV29-1 .
TGCGCCAGCAGCTTGGCGGCGAATGGAGAGACCCAGTACTTC CASSLAANGETQYF . TRBJ2-5 TRBV5-1 .
TGTGCCAGCAGCCCTCTCCGGGGGGGAGAGCAGTACTTC CASSPLRGGEQYF TRBD2 TRBJ2-7 TRBV7-3 .
TGTGCCAGCAGCTACGGACAGGCGGGCACCTCTGAAGCTTTCTTT CASSYGQAGTSEAFF TRBD1 TRBJ1-1 TRBV5-4 once
TGTGCCAGCGTGCGGAACACCGGGGAGCTGTTTTTT CASVRNTGELFF . TRBJ2-2 TRBV6-1 .
TGTGCCAGTCTCGGCGCCGGGACCAACAGGGGGGAGCTGTTTTTT CASLGAGTNRGELFF . TRBJ2-2 TRBV19 .
TGTGCCAGCAGCCCTGGGATACTCCCCTCCTACGAGCAGTACTTC CASSPGILPSYEQYF . TRBJ2-7 TRBV7-2 .
TGTGCCAGCAGTGAATCCGGATCCTACAATGAGCAGTTCTTC CASSESGSYNEQFF . TRBJ2-1 TRBV25-1 .
TGCGCCAGCAGCCAAGATGGACAGGGAAGAACCGGGGAGCTGTTTTTT CASSQDGQGRTGELFF TRBD1 TRBJ2-2 TRBV4-1 few
TGTGCCAGCAGTGAGGCCCCCAAGCAGTTCTTC CASSEAPKQFF . TRBJ2-1 TRBV2 .
TGCGCCAGCAGCTTGTCCCTAGCGAGAGCTTGGCCGTTCGTCGAGCAGTACTTC CASSLSLARAWPFVEQYF . TRBJ2-7 TRBV5-1 .
TGTGCCAGCAGCTTAGAATGGAGTGGAAACACCATATATTTT CASSLEWSGNTIYF . TRBJ1-3 TRBV7-9 .
TGTGCCAGCAGTCACCCTCGCGCGGCTAACTATGGCTACACCTTC CASSHPRAANYGYTF . TRBJ1-2 TRBV6-5 few
TGTGCCAGTAGTCCCGAGATTCAGGGAGACGGCTACACCTTC CASSPEIQGDGYTF . TRBJ1-2 TRBV19 .
TGTGCCAGCAGCTTCTCTGTGTCTTCCCAAGAGACCCAGTACTTC CASSFSVSSQETQYF . TRBJ2-5 TRBV5-5 .
TGTGCCAGCAGTCTTAATGAGCAGTTCTTC CASSLNEQFF . TRBJ2-1 TRBV2 .
TGTGCCAGCGTTTGGGGGGGCGGGGAGACCCAGTACTTC CASVWGGGETQYF . TRBJ2-5 TRBV6-1 .
TGCGCCAGCAGCCAAACGACTAGCGGAAAAGAGACCCAGTACTTC CASSQTTSGKETQYF TRBD2 TRBJ2-5 TRBV5-1 .
TGTGCCAGCAGCTTAGAGCGACAGAGCTCCTACAATGAGCAGTTCTTC CASSLERQSSYNEQFF . TRBJ2-1 TRBV7-9 .
TGTGCCAGCAGCACCAGAGGGACTAGATTCCTAGCCGAGCAGTACTTC CASSTRGTRFLAEQYF TRBD2 TRBJ2-7 TRBV7-3 .
TGTGCCAGCAGTGAGGACAGGGGTAATGAAAAACTGTTTTTT CASSEDRGNEKLFF TRBD1 TRBJ1-4 TRBV6-4 .
TGTGCCAGCAGCCCTCGGGGGTTTGAGCAGTTCTTC CASSPRGFEQFF . TRBJ2-1 TRBV7-6 .
TGTGCCAGCAGCTTAATTAGCGGAAGCTACGAGCAGTACTTC CASSLISGSYEQYF . TRBJ2-7 TRBV7-8 .